These T cell receptor beta chains were read from a single sample in a study of Graves' ophthalmopathy and Graves' hyperthyroidism. TCRdb re-analysed the multiplex PCR reads in MiXCR, keeping a single row per CDR3 protein. The top ten hold about 9.3% of the sample, which has about 210,000 distinct CDR3 sequences, approximately 28% seen once. The sequencing input was peripheral blood. The receptors were gathered from a man aged 50 to 59 with Graves' ophthalmopathy. CDR3s include the opening cysteine and the closing phenylalanine or tryptophan. The D gene is left open where the match is weak. Clone size appears in some rows only: once, few, many, or a class for an expanded clone.

.,TRBJ1-1,many,TRBV20-1,CSARDPGRDGRNTEAFF,TGCAGTGCTAGAGATCCTGGGAGGGATGGACGGAACACTGAAGCTTTCTTT
TRBD2,TRBJ2-7,many,TRBV20-1,CSASGLAGSSEYEQYF,TGCAGTGCTAGCGGGCTAGCGGGGTCTAGCGAATACGAGCAGTACTTC
TRBD1,TRBJ2-2,.,TRBV6-1,CASGRQGGTGELFF,TGTGCCAGCGGACGACAGGGGGGGACCGGGGAGCTGTTTTTT
TRBD1,TRBJ2-7,many,TRBV2,CASSEDPGQNSYEQYF,TGTGCCAGCAGTGAGGACCCGGGACAGAACTCCTACGAGCAGTACTTC
.,TRBJ2-5,few,TRBV12-3/TRBV12-4,CASTRWGGEETQYF,TGTGCCAGCACACGGTGGGGAGGCGAGGAGACCCAGTACTTC
.,TRBJ1-1,.,TRBV12-3/TRBV12-4,CASSLRQLEVEAFF,TGTGCCAGCAGTCTAAGGCAACTAGAAGTTGAAGCTTTCTTT
.,TRBJ1-2,many,TRBV3-1,CASSDRSNYGYTF,TGTGCCAGCAGCGACAGGTCAAACTATGGCTACACCTTC
TRBD1,TRBJ1-2,.,TRBV7-9,CASSLLADRGHGYTF,TGTGCCAGCAGCTTGCTTGCGGACAGGGGACATGGCTACACCTTC
TRBD1,TRBJ1-2,.,TRBV6-2/TRBV6-3,CASSVLGTGYYGYTF,TGTGCCAGCAGTGTACTCGGGACAGGGTACTATGGCTACACCTTC
.,TRBJ2-2,many,TRBV20-1,CSVPGRNTGELFF,TGCAGTGTTCCTGGCAGGAACACCGGGGAGCTGTTTTTT
.,TRBJ1-1,few,TRBV12-3/TRBV12-4,CASSLRDRGPMNTEAFF,TGTGCCAGCAGTCTTCGGGACCGGGGGCCTATGAACACTGAAGCTTTCTTT
.,TRBJ1-1,many,TRBV4-1,CASSLPGGQLEAFF,TGCGCCAGCAGCCTCCCCGGTGGGCAGCTTGAAGCTTTCTTT